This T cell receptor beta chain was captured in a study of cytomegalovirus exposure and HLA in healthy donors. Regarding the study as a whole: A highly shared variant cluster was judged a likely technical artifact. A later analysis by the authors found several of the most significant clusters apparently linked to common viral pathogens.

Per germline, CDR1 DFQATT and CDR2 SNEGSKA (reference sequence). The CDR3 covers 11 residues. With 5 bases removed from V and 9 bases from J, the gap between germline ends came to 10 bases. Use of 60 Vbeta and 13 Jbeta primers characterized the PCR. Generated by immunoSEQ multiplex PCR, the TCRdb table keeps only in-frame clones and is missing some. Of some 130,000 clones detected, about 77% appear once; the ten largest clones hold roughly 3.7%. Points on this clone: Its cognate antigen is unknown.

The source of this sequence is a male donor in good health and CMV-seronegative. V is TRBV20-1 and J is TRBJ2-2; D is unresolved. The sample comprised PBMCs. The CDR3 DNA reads TGCAGTGCTCGTACCGGGTGGGAGCTGTTTTTT. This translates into CSARTGWELFF.